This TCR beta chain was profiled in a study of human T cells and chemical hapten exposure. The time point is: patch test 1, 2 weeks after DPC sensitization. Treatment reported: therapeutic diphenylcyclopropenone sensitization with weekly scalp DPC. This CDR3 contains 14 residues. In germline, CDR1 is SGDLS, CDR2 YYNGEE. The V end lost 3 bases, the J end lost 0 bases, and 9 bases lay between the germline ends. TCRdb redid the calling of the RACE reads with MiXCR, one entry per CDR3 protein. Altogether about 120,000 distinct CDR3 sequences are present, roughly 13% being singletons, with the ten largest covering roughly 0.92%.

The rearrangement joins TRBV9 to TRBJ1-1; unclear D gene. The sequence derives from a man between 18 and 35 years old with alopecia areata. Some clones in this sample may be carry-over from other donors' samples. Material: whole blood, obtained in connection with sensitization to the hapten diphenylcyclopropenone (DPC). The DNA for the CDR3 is TGTGCCAGCAGCGCGAGCGTCATGAACACTGAAGCTTTCTTT. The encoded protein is CASSASVMNTEAFF.